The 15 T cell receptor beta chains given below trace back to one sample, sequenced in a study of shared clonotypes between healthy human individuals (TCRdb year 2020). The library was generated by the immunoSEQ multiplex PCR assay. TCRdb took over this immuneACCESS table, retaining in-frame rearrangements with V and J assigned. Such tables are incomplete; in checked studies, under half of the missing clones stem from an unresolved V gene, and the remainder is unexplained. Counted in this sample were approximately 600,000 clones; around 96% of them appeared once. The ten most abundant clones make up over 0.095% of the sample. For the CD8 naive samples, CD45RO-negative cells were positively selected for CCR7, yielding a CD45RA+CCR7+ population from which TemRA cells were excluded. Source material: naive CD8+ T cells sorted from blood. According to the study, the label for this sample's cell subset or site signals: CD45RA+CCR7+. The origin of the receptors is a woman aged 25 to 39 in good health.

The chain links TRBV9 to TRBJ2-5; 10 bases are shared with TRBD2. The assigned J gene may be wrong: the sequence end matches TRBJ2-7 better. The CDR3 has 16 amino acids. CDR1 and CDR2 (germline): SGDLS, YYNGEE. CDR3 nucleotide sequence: TGTGCCAGCAGCGTAGGTCCTCTAGCGGGAGTTTACGAGCAGTACTTC. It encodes CASSVGPLAGVYEQYF.

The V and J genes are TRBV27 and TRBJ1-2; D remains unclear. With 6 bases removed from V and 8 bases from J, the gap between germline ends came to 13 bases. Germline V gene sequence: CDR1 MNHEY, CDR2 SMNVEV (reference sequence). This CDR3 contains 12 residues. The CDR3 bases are TGTGCCAGCAGCTCGGGGAGCGAGGGCTACACCTTC. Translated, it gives CASSSGSEGYTF.

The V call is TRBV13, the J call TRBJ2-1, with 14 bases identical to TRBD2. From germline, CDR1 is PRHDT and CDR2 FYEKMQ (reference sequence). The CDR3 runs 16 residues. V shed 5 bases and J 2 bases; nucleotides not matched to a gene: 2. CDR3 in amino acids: CASSETSGRAYNEQFF. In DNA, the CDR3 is TGTGCCAGCAGCGAGACTAGCGGGAGGGCCTACAATGAGCAGTTCTTC.

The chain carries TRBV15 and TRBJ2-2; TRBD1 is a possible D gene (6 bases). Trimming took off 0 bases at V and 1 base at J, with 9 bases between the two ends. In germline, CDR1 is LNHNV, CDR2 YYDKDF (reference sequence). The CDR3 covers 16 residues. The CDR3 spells CATSRDEGENTGELFF. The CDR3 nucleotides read TGTGCCACCAGCAGAGATGAGGGGGAGAACACCGGGGAGCTGTTTTTT.

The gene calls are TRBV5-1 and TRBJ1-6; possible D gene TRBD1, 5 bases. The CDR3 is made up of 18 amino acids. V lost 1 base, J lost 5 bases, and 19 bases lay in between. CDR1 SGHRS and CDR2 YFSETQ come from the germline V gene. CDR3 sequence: CASSLTPYLGDNNSPLHF. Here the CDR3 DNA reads TGCGCCAGCAGCTTGACCCCCTACCTGGGGGATAATAATTCACCCCTCCACTTT.

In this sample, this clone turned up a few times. The CDR3 sequence: CSVESREGTGELFF. The CDR3 DNA sequence: TGCAGCGTTGAGAGTCGGGAGGGCACCGGGGAGCTGTTTTTT. The V call is TRBV29-1, the J call TRBJ2-2, with 8 bases that match TRBD2. With V trimmed by 3 bases and J by 4 bases, 4 bases remained unmatched. Germline V lookup: CDR1 SQVTM, CDR2 ANQGSEA. The CDR3 extends over 14 amino acids.

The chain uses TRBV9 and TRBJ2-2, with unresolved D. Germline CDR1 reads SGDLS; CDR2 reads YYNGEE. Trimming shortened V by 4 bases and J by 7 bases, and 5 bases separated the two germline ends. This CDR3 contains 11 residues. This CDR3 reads CASSISGELFF. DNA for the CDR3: TGTGCCAGCAGCATCAGCGGGGAGCTGTTTTTT. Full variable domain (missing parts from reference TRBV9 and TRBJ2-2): DSGVTQTPKHLITATGQRVTLRCSPRSGDLSVYWYQQSLDQGLQFLIQYYNGEERAKGNILERFSAQQFPDLHSELNLSSLELGDSALYFCASSISGELFFGEGSRLTVL.

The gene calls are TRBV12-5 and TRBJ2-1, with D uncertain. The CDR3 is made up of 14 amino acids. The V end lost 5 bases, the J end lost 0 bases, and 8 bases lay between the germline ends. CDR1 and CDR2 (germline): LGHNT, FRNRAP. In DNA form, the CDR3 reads TGTGCTAGTGGTGACTGGAGCTCCTACAATGAGCAGTTCTTC. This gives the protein CASGDWSSYNEQFF.

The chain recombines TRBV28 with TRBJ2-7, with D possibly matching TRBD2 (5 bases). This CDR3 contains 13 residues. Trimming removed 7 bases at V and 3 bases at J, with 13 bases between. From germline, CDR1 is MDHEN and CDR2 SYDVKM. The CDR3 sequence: CASTELVGYEQYF. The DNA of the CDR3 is TGTGCCAGCACAGAACTAGTAGGCTACGAGCAGTACTTC.

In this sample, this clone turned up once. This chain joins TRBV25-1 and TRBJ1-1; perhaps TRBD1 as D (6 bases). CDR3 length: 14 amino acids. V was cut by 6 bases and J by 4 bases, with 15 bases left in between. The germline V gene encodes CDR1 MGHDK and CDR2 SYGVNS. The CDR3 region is CASRTWGLGTEAFF. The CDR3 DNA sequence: TGTGCCAGCAGGACATGGGGGCTAGGCACTGAAGCTTTCTTT.

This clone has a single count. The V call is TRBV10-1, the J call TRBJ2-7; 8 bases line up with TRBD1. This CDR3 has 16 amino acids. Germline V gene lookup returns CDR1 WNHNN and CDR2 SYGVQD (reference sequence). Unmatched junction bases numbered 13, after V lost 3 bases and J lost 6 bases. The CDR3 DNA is TGCGCCAGCAGTGACCTTTTAGTCAGGGGGCGAGTCGAGCAGTACTTC. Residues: CASSDLLVRGRVEQYF.

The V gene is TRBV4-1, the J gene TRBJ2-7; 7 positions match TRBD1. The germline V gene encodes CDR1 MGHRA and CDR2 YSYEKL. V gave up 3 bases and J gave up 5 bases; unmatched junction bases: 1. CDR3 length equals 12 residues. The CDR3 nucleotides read TGCGCCAGCAGCCACGGGACAGACGAGCAGTACTTC. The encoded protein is CASSHGTDEQYF.

The chain's CDR3 is CASSQDWGQARDTEAFF. CDR3 nucleotide sequence: TGCGCCAGCAGCCAAGATTGGGGACAGGCAAGAGACACTGAAGCTTTCTTT. The rearrangement uses TRBV4-1 and TRBJ1-1, with 8 positions matching TRBD1. Germline assignment: CDR1 MGHRA and CDR2 YSYEKL. V was pared by 0 bases and J by 3 bases, with 9 bases of the junction left unmatched. This CDR3 is built from 17 residues.

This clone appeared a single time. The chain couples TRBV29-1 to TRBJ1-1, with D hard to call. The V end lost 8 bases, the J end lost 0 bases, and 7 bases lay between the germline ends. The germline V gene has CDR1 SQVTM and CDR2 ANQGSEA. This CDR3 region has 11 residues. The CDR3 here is CSTYLNTEAFF. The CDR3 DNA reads TGCAGCACTTACCTGAACACTGAAGCTTTCTTT.

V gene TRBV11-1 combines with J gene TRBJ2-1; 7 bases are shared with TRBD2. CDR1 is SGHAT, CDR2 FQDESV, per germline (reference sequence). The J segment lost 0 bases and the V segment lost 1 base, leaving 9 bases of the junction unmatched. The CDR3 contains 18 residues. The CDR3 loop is CASSLEPAGGSSYNEQFF. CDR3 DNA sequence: TGTGCCAGCAGCTTAGAGCCCGCCGGGGGGAGCTCCTACAATGAGCAGTTCTTC.